These 11 T cell receptor beta chains originate from one sample sequenced in a study of T cells in Graves' hyperthyroidism and ophthalmopathy. The TCR beta CDR3 regions underwent amplification using RNA transcripts as the source. With the HTBI primer set, the TCR CDR3 went through a first round of RT-PCR. TCRdb independently ran MiXCR on the multiplex PCR reads; one entry per CDR3 protein. The sample shows roughly 290,000 distinct CDR3 sequences, 13% of them seen only once. The specimen sequenced was blood. All receptors derive from a woman in her twenties or thirties with Graves' hyperthyroidism that later progressed to Graves' ophthalmopathy.

Worth noting for this clonotype: A much larger clone sits a single nucleotide away, making a read error possible. This chain joins TRBV6-5 and TRBJ1-2; no reliable D call. CDR3 length: 14 residues. V was clipped by 4 bases and J by 4 bases, with 13 bases between them. Germline CDR1 MNHEY, CDR2 SVGAGI. The CDR3 region is CASSSPDATYGYTF. Written as DNA, the CDR3 is TGTGCCAGCAGTTCACCGGACGCCACCTATGGCTACACCTTC.

This clonotype was counted at least ten times. The rearrangement uses TRBV5-1 and TRBJ2-4; 8 bases fit TRBD2. V lost 0 bases and J lost 5; bases outside the gene matches: 4. CDR3 length: 15 residues. CDR1 is SGHRS and CDR2 is YFSETQ in the germline V gene. Here the CDR3 reads CASSLEAGAENIQYF. For the CDR3, the DNA is TGCGCCAGCAGCTTGGAAGCGGGAGCAGAAAACATTCAGTACTTC.

This clonotype has only a few counts. This chain joins TRBV2 and TRBJ1-6, with 8 bases that match TRBD1. J gave up 1 base and V 4 bases, and 3 bases lay outside the gene matches. Germline V lookup: CDR1 SNHLY, CDR2 FYNNEI. CDR3 length equals 16 residues. CDR3 residues: CASSGTGLSYNSPLHF. DNA for the CDR3: TGTGCCAGCAGTGGGACAGGGCTTTCCTATAATTCACCCCTCCACTTT. Drawing the rest from reference TRBV2 and TRBJ1-6, the complete variable domain is EPEVTQTPSHQVTQMGQEVILRCVPISNHLYFYWYRQILGQKVEFLVSFYNNEISEKSEIFDDQFSVERPDGSNFTLKIRSTKLEDSAMYFCASSGTGLSYNSPLHFGNGTRLTVT.

The CDR3 DNA sequence: TGTGCCAACATAGTTCTTAACAGGCGCGCCTATGGCTACACCTTC. As protein: CANIVLNRRAYGYTF. The V gene is TRBV6-2 or TRBV6-3, the J gene TRBJ1-2, with a possible D match to TRBD1 (5 bases). The germline V and J ends were trimmed by 10 bases and 4 bases, with 22 bases remaining between them. The CDR3 is 15 residues long. Germline V gene data show CDR1 as MNHEY and CDR2 as SVGEGT.

The V and J genes are TRBV5-1 and TRBJ2-3, with D possibly being TRBD2 (6 bases). CDR1 is SGHRS and CDR2 is YFSETQ in the germline V gene. The CDR3 is 15 residues long. V shed 4 bases and J shed 2 bases, with 14 bases lying between them. In DNA form, the CDR3 reads TGCGCCAGCAGCCCGGCCCGGGACTTCACAGATACGCAGTATTTT. This codes for CASSPARDFTDTQYF. The full variable domain, in which reference TRBV5-1 and TRBJ2-3 provide the parts outside the CDR3, is KAGVTQTPRYLIKTRGQQVTLSCSPISGHRSVSWYQQTPGQGLQFLFEYFSETQRNKGNFPGRFSGRQFSNSRSEMNVSTLELGDSALYLCASSPARDFTDTQYFGPGTRLTVL.

This clonotype has ten or more counts. The rearrangement joins TRBV20-1 to TRBJ2-7; 7 nucleotides line up with TRBD2. Germline V gives CDR1 DFQATT, CDR2 SNEGSKA (reference sequence). The V segment lost 5 bases and the J segment 1 base; nucleotides outside the gene matches: 11. This CDR3 is built from 15 residues. In DNA form, the CDR3 reads TGCAGTGCTCGTCCGCGGGACTATCCTTCCTACGAGCAGTACTTC. It yields the protein CSARPRDYPSYEQYF.

This clonotype was detected ten times or more. The chain recombines TRBV19 with TRBJ1-4; D ambiguous. The CDR3 is 16 amino acids. Trimming cost V 5 bases and J 8 bases, with 21 bases left between them. Germline assignment: CDR1 LNHDA and CDR2 SQIVND (reference sequence). CDR3 sequence (DNA): TGTGCCAGTAGTCCCTCCGGTCATCCCTTGGGCGAAAAACTGTTTTTT. This codes for CASSPSGHPLGEKLFF.

This clonotype has a count of ten or more. The rearrangement joins TRBV12-3 or TRBV12-4 to TRBJ2-7; 9 nucleotides line up with TRBD1. The ends lost 4 bases at V and 5 bases at J; junction bases unmatched: 6. CDR3 length equals 14 residues. The CDR3 here is CASSSGQGLNEQYF. In DNA form, the CDR3 reads TGTGCCAGCAGTTCCGGACAGGGGCTCAACGAGCAGTACTTC.

This clonotype was counted at least ten times. The rearrangement uses TRBV28 and TRBJ2-2; D unresolved. V was clipped by 2 bases and J by 1 base, with 14 bases between them. Germline CDR1 and CDR2: MDHEN and SYDVKM. This CDR3 region has 17 residues. CDR3 nucleotides: TGTGCCAGCAGTTTAAACTTGGTCCTTGAGAACACCGGGGAGCTGTTTTTT. Translation: CASSLNLVLENTGELFF.

This clonotype was seen more than once but under ten times. The chain links TRBV6-1 to TRBJ1-1, with TRBD1 as a possible D gene (6 bases). The CDR3 has 13 amino acids. With 7 bases removed from V and 0 bases from J, the gap between germline ends came to 9 bases. Germline CDR1 is MNHNS and CDR2 is SASEGT. Here the CDR3 reads CASTGTLNTEAFF. The CDR3 region has the DNA TGTGCCAGCACCGGGACACTGAACACTGAAGCTTTCTTT.

J is TRBJ2-7 and V is TRBV10-2, with TRBD1 identical over 12 bases. The CDR3 has 14 residues. The germline gives CDR1 WSHSY, CDR2 SAAADI. After removal of 8 bases from V and 6 bases from J, the junction contained 8 bases not matched to a gene. Here the CDR3 reads CASAKPGQGAEQYF. CDR3 coding DNA: TGCGCCAGCGCGAAGCCGGGACAGGGGGCCGAGCAGTACTTC.